This T cell receptor (beta chain) stems from a study of blood T cell repertoires in COVID-19. Study background: Italy, Spain and the United States were the sources of the convalescent and acute COVID-19 samples. The cDNA or gDNA used as material had been derived from T cells, B-cell-depleted T cells, or PBMCs.

V was clipped by 2 bases and J by 6 bases, with 10 bases between them. Looked up from germline, CDR1 is LGHDT and CDR2 is YNNKEL (reference sequence). CDR3 length equals 13 residues. In the original workflow: Using reference gene primer amplification, nucleated cell counts were estimated. Data came from immunoSEQ multiplex PCR; TCRdb stores just in-frame clones and leaves some out. That table furnishes V, J and clone size, whereas the DNA furnished D and trimming. The data contain about 100,000 clones, 60% to 85% of them singletons. This receptor was identified in a man between 65 and 85 years old with acute or convalescent COVID-19. The chain is built from TRBV3-1 (or the pseudogene TRBV3-2) and TRBJ1-1, with TRBD1 as a possible D gene (6 bases). The material sequenced was peripheral blood. CDR3 loop: CASSQMTGAEAFF. The CDR3 nucleotides are TGTGCCAGCAGCCAAATGACAGGAGCTGAAGCTTTCTTT.